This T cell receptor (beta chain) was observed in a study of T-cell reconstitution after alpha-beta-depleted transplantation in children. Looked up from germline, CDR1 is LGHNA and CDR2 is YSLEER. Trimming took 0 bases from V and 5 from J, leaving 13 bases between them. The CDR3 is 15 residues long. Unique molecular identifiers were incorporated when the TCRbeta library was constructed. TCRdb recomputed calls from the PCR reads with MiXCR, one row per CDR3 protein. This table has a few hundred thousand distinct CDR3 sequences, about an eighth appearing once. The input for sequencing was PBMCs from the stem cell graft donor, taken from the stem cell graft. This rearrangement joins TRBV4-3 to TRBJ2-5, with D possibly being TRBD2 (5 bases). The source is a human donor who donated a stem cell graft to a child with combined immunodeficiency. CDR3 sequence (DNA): TGCGCCAGCAGCCAAGATGAGGGTCCGAGGGAGACCCAGTACTTC. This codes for CASSQDEGPRETQYF.